This T cell receptor (beta chain) was sequenced for a study of high-grade serous ovarian cancer treatment subgroups. Whole-study findings and limits: Only CDR3 was analyzed; CDR1 and CDR2 were not. Repertoire similarity ranged roughly 0.11 to 0.85 between tumors of one patient. Without spatial data, bulk sequencing limits insight into HGSC tumor diversity.

Tumor tissue was taken before any definitive surgery or chemotherapy was given. The protocol was immunoSEQ multiplex PCR, while the TCRdb copy is restricted to in-frame clones and leaves out a portion. The sample lists some 28,000 clones, under 90% occurring once. About this clone: Its specificity is not known.

The CDR3 contains 16 residues. Per germline, CDR1 SGHRS and CDR2 YFSETQ. V was pared by 3 bases and J by 6 bases, with 12 bases of the junction left unmatched. What was sequenced was tumor tissue. This receptor was identified in a human donor with high-grade serous ovarian cancer. The chain uses TRBV5-1 and TRBJ1-2; 9 nucleotides line up with TRBD1. The CDR3 loop reads CASSSTHGTGTDGYTF. The CDR3 DNA sequence: TGCGCCAGCAGCTCGACCCACGGGACAGGGACGGATGGCTACACCTTC.